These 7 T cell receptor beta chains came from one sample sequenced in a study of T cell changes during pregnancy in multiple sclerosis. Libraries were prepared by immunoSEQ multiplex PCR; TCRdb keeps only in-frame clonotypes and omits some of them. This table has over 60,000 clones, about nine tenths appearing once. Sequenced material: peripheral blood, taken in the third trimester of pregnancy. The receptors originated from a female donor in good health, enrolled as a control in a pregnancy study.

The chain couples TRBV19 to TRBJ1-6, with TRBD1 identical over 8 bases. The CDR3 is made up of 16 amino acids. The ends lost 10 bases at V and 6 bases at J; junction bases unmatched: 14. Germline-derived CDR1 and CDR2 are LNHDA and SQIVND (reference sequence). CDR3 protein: CATRPPGQGGNSPLHF. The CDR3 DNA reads TGTGCCACCAGGCCCCCTGGACAGGGAGGTAATTCACCCCTCCACTTT.

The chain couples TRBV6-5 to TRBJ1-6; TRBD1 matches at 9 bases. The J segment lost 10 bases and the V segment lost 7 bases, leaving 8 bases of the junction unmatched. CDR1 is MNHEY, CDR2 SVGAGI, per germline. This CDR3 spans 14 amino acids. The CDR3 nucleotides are TGTGCCAGCACCGTGGACAGGGGTAGGTCACCCCTCCACTTT. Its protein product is CASTVDRGRSPLHF.

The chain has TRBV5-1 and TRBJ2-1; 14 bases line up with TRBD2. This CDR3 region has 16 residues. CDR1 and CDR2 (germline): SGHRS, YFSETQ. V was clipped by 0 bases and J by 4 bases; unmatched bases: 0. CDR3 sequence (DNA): TGCGCCAGCAGCTTGGGACTAGCGGGGGGGTACAATGAGCAGTTCTTC. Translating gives CASSLGLAGGYNEQFF.

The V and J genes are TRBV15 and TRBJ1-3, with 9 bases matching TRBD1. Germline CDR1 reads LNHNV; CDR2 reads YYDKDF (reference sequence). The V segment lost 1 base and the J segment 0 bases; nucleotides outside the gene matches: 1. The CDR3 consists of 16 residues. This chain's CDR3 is CATSRGQGDSGNTIYF. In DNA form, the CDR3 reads TGTGCCACCAGCAGAGGACAGGGGGACTCTGGAAACACCATATATTTT.

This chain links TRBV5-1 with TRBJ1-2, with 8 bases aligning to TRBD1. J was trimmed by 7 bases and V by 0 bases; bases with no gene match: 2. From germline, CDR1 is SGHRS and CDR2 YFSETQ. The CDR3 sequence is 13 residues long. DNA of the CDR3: TGCGCCAGCAGCTTGGGACAGGGGTCTGGCTACACCTTC. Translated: CASSLGQGSGYTF.

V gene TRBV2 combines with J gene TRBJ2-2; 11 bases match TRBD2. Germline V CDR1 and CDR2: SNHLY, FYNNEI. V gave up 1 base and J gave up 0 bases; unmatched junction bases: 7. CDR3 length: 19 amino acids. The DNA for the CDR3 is TGTGCCAGCAGTGAAGGACCGGGTAGCGGGAGGGCGAACACCGGGGAGCTGTTTTTT. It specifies CASSEGPGSGRANTGELFF.

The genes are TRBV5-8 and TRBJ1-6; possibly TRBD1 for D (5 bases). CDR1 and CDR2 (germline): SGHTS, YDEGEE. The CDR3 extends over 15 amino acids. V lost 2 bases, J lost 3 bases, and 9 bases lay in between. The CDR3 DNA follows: TGTGCCAGCAGCTTCCAGGGATTCTATAATTCACCCCTCCACTTT. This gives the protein CASSFQGFYNSPLHF. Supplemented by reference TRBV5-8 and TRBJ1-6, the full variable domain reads EAGVTQSPTHLIKTRGQQATLRCSPISGHTSVYWYQQALGLGLQFLLWYDEGEERNRGNFPPRFSGRQFPNYSSELNVNALELEDSALYLCASSFQGFYNSPLHFGNGTRLTVT.